This TCR beta chain came from a study of identical twins. Study-level points and caveats: There is a chance that invariant MAIT and iNKT cells partially muddied zero-insertion analyses. Whereas memory repertoires showed no such difference, abundant cord blood beta clonotypes carried fewer insertions.

V lost 6 bases to trimming and J lost 1 base; unmatched junction nucleotides: 3. The CDR3 has 16 residues. About this clonotype itself: As yet, its antigen is unknown.

MiXCR, applied by TCRdb to the 5' RACE reads, yields one record per CDR3 protein. The table records some 190,000 distinct CDR3 sequences, approximately 15% of them present only once. The sample was also linked to a second study, of T cells expressing NK-cell markers. That work adds: Most of the eight sequenced donors were HCMV-seropositive; one was seronegative. In roughly 6 donors, dominant CD3+CD56+NKG2C+ clones formed 1.0-7.0% of CD8+ cells.

This rearrangement joins TRBV12-3 or TRBV12-4 to TRBJ2-6, with 10 bases that match TRBD1. Sequenced material: CD8+ T cells sorted from blood. This clonotype was obtained from a woman between 18 and 29 years old in good health. The CDR3 spells CASSGTGVSGANVLTF. The CDR3 DNA reads TGTGCCAGCAGCGGGACAGGGGTATCTGGGGCCAACGTCCTGACTTTC.